These T cell receptor beta chains were read from a single sample in a study of blood T cell repertoires in COVID-19. Here immunoSEQ multiplex PCR was the method, and the copy in TCRdb shows in-frame clones only, minus some. The table lists 150,000 to 200,000 clones, over 70% of them singletons. The sequencing input was peripheral blood. These receptors all come from a man aged 55 to 70 with active or convalescent COVID-19. CDR3s include the opening cysteine and the closing phenylalanine or tryptophan. The D gene is left open where the match is weak. Clone size is shown for a subset of rows, as once, few, many or a class of expanded clone.

D: -; size: once; V: TRBV25-1; J: TRBJ2-7; DNA: TGTGCCAGCAGTGAATCTCTAAGGCGGGGAGGCTCCTACGAGCAGTACTTC; CDR3: CASSESLRRGGSYEQYF
D: -; size: -; V: TRBV5-8; J: TRBJ2-1; DNA: TGTGCCAGCAGCTTGGGCGCTAGCTCCTACAATGAGCAGTTCTTC; CDR3: CASSLGASSYNEQFF
D: -; size: -; V: TRBV30; J: TRBJ2-2; DNA: TGTGCCTGGAGTCCGAGACAGCTATACACCGGGGAGCTGTTTTTT; CDR3: CAWSPRQLYTGELFF
D: TRBD1; size: -; V: TRBV11-2; J: TRBJ2-1; DNA: TGTGCCAGCACCAAGACAGGGGCCGGCTACACCTCCTACAATGAGCAGTTCTTC; CDR3: CASTKTGAGYTSYNEQFF
D: TRBD1; size: -; V: TRBV2; J: TRBJ2-1; DNA: TGTGCCAGCAGTGGACAGGGGGTGGATGAGCAGTTCTTC; CDR3: CASSGQGVDEQFF
D: TRBD1; size: -; V: TRBV3-1/TRBV3-2; J: TRBJ2-7; DNA: TGTGCCAGCAGCCGGGACAGGGTAGGGGCCAACCACTTC; CDR3: CASSRDRVGANHF
D: TRBD2; size: -; V: TRBV11-3; J: TRBJ2-7; DNA: TGTGCCAGCAGCCAGCTAGCGGGAGGCGAGCAGTACTTC; CDR3: CASSQLAGGEQYF
D: -; size: -; V: TRBV12-3/TRBV12-4; J: TRBJ2-2; DNA: TGTGCCAGCAGCTACGCCGAGGAGCTGTTTTTT; CDR3: CASSYAEELFF
D: -; size: -; V: TRBV7-9; J: TRBJ2-7; DNA: TGTGCCAGCAGCTTAACCGGGAGTAGCGCCTCCTACGAGCAGTACTTC; CDR3: CASSLTGSSASYEQYF
D: -; size: once; V: TRBV6-6; J: TRBJ1-5; DNA: TGTGCCAGCAGTTACGAGGGTTTGCAGCCCCAGCATTTT; CDR3: CASSYEGLQPQHF
D: -; size: -; V: TRBV12-3/TRBV12-4; J: TRBJ2-2; DNA: TGTGCCAGCAGCAGCGGTTACGGGGAGCTGTTTTTT; CDR3: CASSSGYGELFF
D: TRBD2; size: -; V: TRBV5-6; J: TRBJ2-7; DNA: TGTGCCAGCAGCCCTTGGGCCGGGAGGATTGGCGAGCAGTACTTC; CDR3: CASSPWAGRIGEQYF
D: -; size: -; V: TRBV18; J: TRBJ1-5; DNA: TGTGCCAGCTCACCAGGAGCGGGGGCTCAGCCCCAGCATTTT; CDR3: CASSPGAGAQPQHF
D: TRBD2; size: once; V: TRBV4-3; J: TRBJ2-1; DNA: TGCGCCAGCAGCCAAGATCTTCCGGGACTAGCGGGAGGGAGGTGGGATGAGCAGTTCTTC; CDR3: CASSQDLPGLAGGRWDEQFF
D: -; size: -; V: TRBV7-2; J: TRBJ2-2; DNA: TGTGCCAGCAGCCAAGAGGCTCGGACAACCACCGGGGAGCTGTTTTTT; CDR3: CASSQEARTTTGELFF
D: -; size: -; V: TRBV19; J: TRBJ2-5; DNA: TGTGCCAGTAGTCCTGGACACTCCCAAGAGACCCAGTACTTC; CDR3: CASSPGHSQETQYF
D: TRBD2; size: -; V: TRBV7-2; J: TRBJ2-1; DNA: TGTGCCAGCAGTCCTAGCGGGAGTTCCTACAATGAGCAGTTCTTC; CDR3: CASSPSGSSYNEQFF
D: -; size: -; V: TRBV6-8; J: TRBJ2-7; DNA: TGTGCCAGCAGTTCAGACAGGCTAAAAATGGGGGAGCAGTACTTC; CDR3: CASSSDRLKMGEQYF
D: -; size: once; V: TRBV11-2; J: TRBJ2-1; DNA: TGTGCCAGCAGCTTACAGGGTGAATCCTACAATGAGCAGTTCTTC; CDR3: CASSLQGESYNEQFF
D: -; size: -; V: TRBV5-1; J: TRBJ2-3; DNA: TGCGCCAGCAGCTTGGTGGGCGGGACGGCGTCAACGCAGTATTTT; CDR3: CASSLVGGTASTQYF
D: TRBD2; size: -; V: TRBV7-9; J: TRBJ2-7; DNA: TGTGCCAGCAGCTACCCCGTGGGTAGCGGGAAATTCTACGAGCAGTACTTC; CDR3: CASSYPVGSGKFYEQYF
D: -; size: once; V: TRBV7-9; J: TRBJ2-1; DNA: TGTGCCAGCAGCTTAAGCGGAAGCGGGAATGAGCAGTTCTTC; CDR3: CASSLSGSGNEQFF
D: -; size: -; V: TRBV14; J: TRBJ1-1; DNA: TGTGCCAGCAGCCAAGGTCAGGGGAACACTGAAGCTTTCTTT; CDR3: CASSQGQGNTEAFF
D: TRBD2; size: few; V: TRBV7-9; J: TRBJ2-1; DNA: TGTGCCAGCAGCCTCCCGGGACTAGCGACTAATGAGCAGTTCTTC; CDR3: CASSLPGLATNEQFF
D: -; size: -; V: TRBV18; J: TRBJ2-3; DNA: TGTGCCAGCTCACCCCTCGGACAAACTACTACGCAGTATTTT; CDR3: CASSPLGQTTTQYF
D: TRBD1; size: -; V: TRBV24-1; J: TRBJ1-2; DNA: TGTGCCACCAGTGATTTGAAGGACAGGGTGGGCTACACCTTC; CDR3: CATSDLKDRVGYTF
D: TRBD1; size: few; V: TRBV30; J: TRBJ1-5; DNA: TGTGCCTGGAGTGTGGGTGGGCAGGGGGATCAGCCCCAGCATTTT; CDR3: CAWSVGGQGDQPQHF
D: -; size: -; V: TRBV27; J: TRBJ2-1; DNA: TGTGCCAGCAGTTCGAATAGCGTTGAGCAGTTCTTC; CDR3: CASSSNSVEQFF
D: -; size: -; V: TRBV5-1; J: TRBJ1-1; DNA: TGCGCCAGCAGGCCTTATCTTGAGGACACTGAAGCTTTCTTT; CDR3: CASRPYLEDTEAFF
D: -; size: -; V: TRBV3-1/TRBV3-2; J: TRBJ2-5; DNA: TGTGCCAGCAGCCAAGCGCTAGCTGTGGAGACCCAGTACTTC; CDR3: CASSQALAVETQYF
D: -; size: -; V: TRBV7-6; J: TRBJ2-6; DNA: TGTGCCAGCAGCTTGTTCAGCGGCTCTGGGGCCAACGTCCTGACTTTC; CDR3: CASSLFSGSGANVLTF
D: TRBD2; size: -; V: TRBV5-1; J: TRBJ2-1; DNA: TGCGCCAGCAGGCCCAGGACTGGGACTAGCGGATACAATGAGCAGTTCTTC; CDR3: CASRPRTGTSGYNEQFF
D: -; size: -; V: TRBV7-8; J: TRBJ2-3; DNA: TGTGCCAACAACAACAGGGCCCGACCAGGCACAGATACGCAGTATTTT; CDR3: CANNNRARPGTDTQYF
D: -; size: -; V: TRBV4-2; J: TRBJ2-3; DNA: TGTGCCAGCAGCCATGGAGGGAGCGCCGGGGGAGATACGCAGTATTTT; CDR3: CASSHGGSAGGDTQYF
D: TRBD2; size: medium-sized; V: TRBV4-3; J: TRBJ2-1; DNA: TGCGCCAGCAGCCTGACTAGCGGGGCGTACAATGAGCAGTTCTTC; CDR3: CASSLTSGAYNEQFF
D: TRBD2; size: -; V: TRBV7-2; J: TRBJ2-2; DNA: TGTGCCAGCAGGCGGCGGGGGTTTGGCGGGAGAGTTTCCGGGGAGCTGTTTTTT; CDR3: CASRRRGFGGRVSGELFF
D: TRBD2; size: -; V: TRBV29-1; J: TRBJ2-1; DNA: TGCAGCGTCTCCGGGACTAGCGGTTTTTACAATGAGCAGTTCTTC; CDR3: CSVSGTSGFYNEQFF
D: TRBD1; size: -; V: TRBV6-2/TRBV6-3; J: TRBJ2-7; DNA: TGTGCCAGCAGCGTTCAAGGGACAGGGACATACGAGCAGTACTTC; CDR3: CASSVQGTGTYEQYF
D: -; size: -; V: TRBV6-1; J: TRBJ2-1; DNA: TGTGCCAGCAGGGCAGGGGTGGGCGAGCAGTTCTTC; CDR3: CASRAGVGEQFF
D: -; size: medium-sized; V: TRBV6-5; J: TRBJ2-6; DNA: TGTGCCAGCAGTTACCGGGGATCGGGGGCCAACGTCCTGACTTTC; CDR3: CASSYRGSGANVLTF
D: TRBD2; size: -; V: TRBV5-5; J: TRBJ2-7; DNA: TGTGCCAGCAGCCTAAGCGGGAGGACCACCTACGAGCAGTACTTC; CDR3: CASSLSGRTTYEQYF
D: -; size: few; V: TRBV7-2; J: TRBJ2-3; DNA: TGTGCCAGCAGCTCAATGGGGCGCACAGATACGCAGTATTTT; CDR3: CASSSMGRTDTQYF
D: -; size: -; V: TRBV2; J: TRBJ1-4; DNA: TGTGCCAGCAGTGAAGCGGAGCTCTTACGGGAAAAACTGTTTTTT; CDR3: CASSEAELLREKLFF
D: TRBD1; size: once; V: TRBV28; J: TRBJ1-6; DNA: TGTGCCAGCAGTCGGACAGGGAATAGAGCCCTCCACTTT; CDR3: CASSRTGNRALHF
D: -; size: once; V: TRBV6-2/TRBV6-3; J: TRBJ1-2; DNA: TGTGCCAGCAGTGCGATGGGGAGTTATGGCTACACCTTC; CDR3: CASSAMGSYGYTF
D: -; size: -; V: TRBV19; J: TRBJ2-1; DNA: TGTGCCAGTAGTAGCGGCTACAATGAGCAGTTCTTC; CDR3: CASSSGYNEQFF
D: TRBD1; size: -; V: TRBV27; J: TRBJ2-4; DNA: TGTGCCAGCAGTATGCCAGGGGGCGCTTTAAAATACTTC; CDR3: CASSMPGGALKYF
D: -; size: -; V: TRBV23-1; J: TRBJ2-2; DNA: TGCGCCAGCAGTCAATCGGTGAGACACTCGAACACCGGGGAGCTGTTTTTT; CDR3: CASSQSVRHSNTGELFF
D: TRBD1; size: -; V: TRBV7-2; J: TRBJ2-3; DNA: TGTGCCAGCAGCTTCTCGACAGGGTACACAGATACGCAGTATTTT; CDR3: CASSFSTGYTDTQYF
D: TRBD2; size: -; V: TRBV19; J: TRBJ2-2; DNA: TGTGCCAGTAGTATCGGGGGGGAACTCACCGGGGAGCTGTTTTTT; CDR3: CASSIGGELTGELFF
D: TRBD1; size: few; V: TRBV4-1; J: TRBJ1-6; DNA: TGCGCCAGCAGCCAAGATCAGGGGGAGGATTCACCCCTCCACTTT; CDR3: CASSQDQGEDSPLHF
D: -; size: many; V: TRBV21-1; J: TRBJ1-5; DNA: TGTGCCAGCAGCCCGCCTACTAGTGTGAAGCCAGAGGGAGATCAGCCCCAGCATTTT; CDR3: CASSPPTSVKPEGDQPQHF
D: TRBD2; size: -; V: TRBV18; J: TRBJ2-1; DNA: TGTGCCAGCTCCCGAAATGGACTAGCGGACAATGAGCAGTTCTTC; CDR3: CASSRNGLADNEQFF